A single sample gave rise to the 28 T cell receptor beta chains below, sequenced in a study of T cell changes during pregnancy in multiple sclerosis. Method: immunoSEQ multiplex PCR; TCRdb's copy keeps in-frame clones and lacks some. The top ten clones hold around 2.9% of a sample with around 48,000 clones, roughly 90% of them seen once. The sequences come from CD8+ T cells from peripheral blood mononuclear cells, collected before pregnancy. Receptors were obtained from a female donor with multiple sclerosis, enrolled in a pregnancy study.

DNA for the CDR3: TGTGCCACGGGAGGGCCGAACTCTGGAAACACCATATATTTT. Translating it yields CATGGPNSGNTIYF. The gene calls are TRBV13 and TRBJ1-3; D remains ambiguous. There are 14 residues in the CDR3. V lost 10 bases to trimming and J lost 0 bases, with 13 bases between them. CDR1 and CDR2 from the germline V gene are PRHDT and FYEKMQ (reference sequence).

This sequence joins TRBV2 and TRBJ1-2; D unclear. This CDR3 comprises 10 residues. V lost 8 bases to trimming and J lost 6 bases, with 7 bases between them. Germline values: CDR1 SNHLY, CDR2 FYNNEI. The CDR3: CASFGDGYTF. The CDR3 nucleotides read TGTGCCAGCTTTGGAGATGGCTACACCTTC.

The chain links TRBV5-5 to TRBJ2-7; 12 bases match TRBD1. V lost 2 bases to trimming and J lost 5 bases; unmatched junction nucleotides: 5. CDR1 is SGHKS and CDR2 is YYEKEE in the germline V gene (reference sequence). This CDR3 contains 15 residues. CDR3 sequence reads: CASSFGTGGLDEQYF. As DNA, the CDR3 is TGTGCCAGCAGCTTTGGGACAGGGGGCCTAGACGAGCAGTACTTC.

The rearrangement joins TRBV2 to TRBJ1-1; D is undetermined. The CDR3 runs 15 residues. In germline, CDR1 is SNHLY, CDR2 FYNNEI. V lost 6 bases and J lost 1, with 15 bases in between. The CDR3 DNA reads TGTGCCAGCAGGTCTTCGGGGTATGGGAACACTGAAGCTTTCTTT. Protein product: CASRSSGYGNTEAFF.

This clone was picked up one time. The CDR3 region is CASSLDISTNEKLFF. In DNA form, the CDR3 reads TGTGCCAGCAGCTTAGACATCTCAACTAATGAAAAACTGTTTTTT. The chain employs TRBV11-1 and TRBJ1-4; D not resolved. The V gene lost 1 base and the J gene lost 0 bases, with 6 bases spanning the gap. The germline V gene encodes CDR1 SGHAT and CDR2 FQDESV (reference sequence). The CDR3 loop spans 15 amino acids.

J is TRBJ2-3 and V is TRBV7-3; maybe TRBD1 (5 bases). The germline gives CDR1 SGHTA, CDR2 FQGTGA. V was shortened by 6 bases and J by 1 base, with 14 bases between the two germline ends. The CDR3 covers 15 residues. CDR3 sequence: CASSDRGSGTDTQYF. CDR3 nucleotide sequence: TGTGCCAGCAGTGACAGAGGTTCGGGCACAGATACGCAGTATTTT.

This chain joins TRBV7-2 and TRBJ1-1; D not resolved. The CDR3 is 11 amino acids. Trimming left V 7 bases short and J 8 bases short, with 11 bases between. Germline values: CDR1 SGHTA, CDR2 FQGNSA. In nucleotides, the CDR3 is TGTGCCAGCACCCTCTTAGAGGAAGCTTTCTTT. As protein: CASTLLEEAFF.

This clone was found once. This sequence joins TRBV27 and TRBJ1-1; 8 bases are a match to TRBD1. V lost 5 bases, J lost 8 bases, and 7 bases stayed unmatched. CDR3 length: 13 amino acids. Germline loops: CDR1 MNHEY, CDR2 SMNVEV (reference sequence). This CDR3 is CASSPQGALEAFF. CDR3 in DNA: TGTGCCAGCAGTCCCCAGGGGGCGCTAGAAGCTTTCTTT.

This clone has just one count. The rearrangement uses TRBV27 and TRBJ2-5, with D possibly matching TRBD2 (5 bases). CDR1 and CDR2 (germline): MNHEY, SMNVEV (reference sequence). This CDR3 is 14 amino acids long. V dropped 5 bases and J dropped 4 bases, with 14 bases sitting between them. CDR3 nucleotides: TGTGCCAGCAGTCACAATAAACGGGGAGAGACCCAGTACTTC. Its translation is CASSHNKRGETQYF.

This sequence joins TRBV4-2 and TRBJ2-3; D gene unclear. This CDR3 region has 16 residues. V lost 0 bases, J lost 0 bases, and 10 bases lay in between. Germline loops: CDR1 LGHNA, CDR2 YNFKEQ. The CDR3 sequence is CASSQDGLSSTDTQYF. In DNA, the CDR3 is TGTGCCAGCAGCCAAGACGGTCTATCAAGCACAGATACGCAGTATTTT.

The chain is built from TRBV11-2 and TRBJ2-7, with D perhaps TRBD1 (5 bases). Germline V gene data show CDR1 as SGHAT and CDR2 as FQNNGV. This CDR3 comprises 15 residues. V gave up 5 bases and J gave up 3 bases, with 17 bases separating them. CDR3 amino acids: CASSPEDSVNYEQYF. As DNA, the CDR3 is TGTGCCAGCAGCCCCGAAGACAGTGTTAACTACGAGCAGTACTTC.

The rearrangement links TRBV5-1 to TRBJ1-4; 10 bases are a match to TRBD1. Per the germline V gene, CDR1 is SGHRS and CDR2 is YFSETQ. V was clipped by 3 bases and J by 8 bases; unmatched bases: 4. This CDR3 is 14 amino acids long. The CDR3, as DNA: TGCGCCAGCAGCTGGGACAGGGGTGGGGAAAAACTGTTTTTT. Its translation is CASSWDRGGEKLFF.

The gene calls are TRBV30 and TRBJ1-3; 7 nucleotides align to TRBD1. This CDR3 has 14 amino acids. CDR1 is GTSNPN, CDR2 SVGIG, per germline (reference sequence). The trim removed 3 bases at V and 0 bases at J, leaving 2 bases unmatched. DNA of the CDR3: TGTGCCTGGAGATGGGACAGCTCTGGAAACACCATATATTTT. Its protein is CAWRWDSSGNTIYF.

This chain uses TRBV6-1 with TRBJ1-3; no firm D call. The CDR3 covers 15 residues. V shed 7 bases and J shed 8 bases, with 21 bases lying between them. Germline-derived CDR1 and CDR2 are MNHNS and SASEGT. The CDR3 protein is CASIPEAFKGDTIYF. DNA of the CDR3: TGTGCCAGCATTCCCGAAGCATTCAAAGGAGACACCATATATTTT.

V gene TRBV19 combines with J gene TRBJ2-1; TRBD2 aligns across 10 bases. CDR1 LNHDA and CDR2 SQIVND come from the germline V gene (reference sequence). This CDR3 spans 15 amino acids. With V trimmed by 6 bases and J by 3 bases, 5 bases remained unmatched. CDR3: CASRQTSGDYNEQFF. The DNA of the CDR3 is TGTGCCAGTAGACAAACTAGCGGGGACTACAATGAGCAGTTCTTC.

The chain has TRBV7-6 and TRBJ2-2; 9 nucleotides match TRBD2. The junction had 11 bases not matched to a gene; V was cut back by 3 bases and J by 0 bases. The CDR3 sequence is 19 residues long. The germline CDR1 and CDR2 sequences are SGHVS and FNYEAQ. DNA of the CDR3: TGTGCCAGCAGCTTGCTAGCGGGGACCCCCGAGTCGAACACCGGGGAGCTGTTTTTT. The encoded protein is CASSLLAGTPESNTGELFF.

The chain combines TRBV4-3 with TRBJ1-4, with D perhaps matching TRBD1 (5 bases). CDR1 LGHNA and CDR2 YSLEER come from the germline V gene. The V end was cut by 2 bases, the J end by 3 bases, with 13 bases between. The CDR3 is made up of 16 amino acids. The CDR3: CASSQTTAHSNEKLFF. For the CDR3, the DNA is TGCGCCAGCAGCCAAACGACAGCCCATTCTAATGAAAAACTGTTTTTT.

The chain employs TRBV4-3 and TRBJ2-5; 10 nucleotides agree with TRBD2. The CDR3 sequence is 16 residues long. Looked up from germline, CDR1 is LGHNA and CDR2 is YSLEER. The J segment lost 5 bases and the V segment lost 3 bases, leaving 9 bases of the junction unmatched. CDR3 bases: TGCGCCAGCAGCCAGGATATAGCGGGGGGTGTGGAGACCCAGTACTTC. This gives the protein CASSQDIAGGVETQYF.

This chain connects TRBV4-3 to TRBJ1-1, with a possible D match to TRBD1 (6 bases). CDR3 length: 14 residues. Trimming pared 1 base from V and 3 bases from J, leaving 9 bases between. Germline CDR1 LGHNA, CDR2 YSLEER. CDR3 amino acids: CASSQGGQDTEAFF. For the CDR3, the DNA is TGCGCCAGCAGCCAAGGGGGGCAAGACACTGAAGCTTTCTTT.

The genes are TRBV9 and TRBJ2-1; tentative D call: TRBD1 (5 bases). The CDR3 extends over 13 amino acids. V dropped 4 bases and J dropped 8 bases, with 13 bases sitting between them. The germline V gene encodes CDR1 SGDLS and CDR2 YYNGEE. CDR3 protein: CASSYQGKDEQFF. The CDR3 DNA is TGTGCCAGCAGCTACCAGGGTAAGGATGAGCAGTTCTTC.

This clone was detected once. The V and J genes are TRBV27 and TRBJ2-1; D remains ambiguous. Trimming removed 5 bases from V and 3 bases from J, with 2 bases in between. Looked up from germline, CDR1 is MNHEY and CDR2 is SMNVEV (reference sequence). The CDR3 extends over 11 amino acids. Here the CDR3 reads CASSRYNEQFF. The CDR3 coding sequence is TGTGCCAGCAGTCGCTACAATGAGCAGTTCTTC.

This clone was recorded only once. The V and J genes are TRBV7-3 and TRBJ1-3, with D unresolved. CDR1 and CDR2 from the germline V gene are SGHTA and FQGTGA. This CDR3 contains 12 residues. The ends were cut back, 2 bases at V and 4 bases at J, with 3 bases in the middle. DNA of the CDR3: TGTGCCAGCAGCTTAGCGGGAAACACCATATATTTT. Protein: CASSLAGNTIYF. The whole variable domain, remainder taken from reference TRBV7-3 and TRBJ1-3, is GAGVSQTPSNKVTEKGKYVELRCDPISGHTALYWYRQSLGQGPEFLIYFQGTGAADDSGLPNDRFFAVRPEGSVSTLKIQRTERGDSAVYLCASSLAGNTIYFGEGSWLTVV.

The rearrangement links TRBV7-9 to TRBJ2-7; TRBD1 agrees at 7 bases. Germline assignment: CDR1 SEHNR and CDR2 FQNEAQ (reference sequence). With 4 bases clipped from V and 2 bases from J, the junction kept 11 bases outside the gene matches. The CDR3 totals 16 residues. This CDR3 reads CASSSTRQGGPYEQYF. CDR3 DNA: TGTGCCAGCAGCTCCACACGACAGGGTGGCCCCTACGAGCAGTACTTC.

The genes are TRBV6-5 and TRBJ2-7; 9 bases are a match to TRBD1. Looked up from germline, CDR1 is MNHEY and CDR2 is SVGAGI. The CDR3 runs 14 residues. After removal of 0 bases from V and 3 bases from J, the junction contained 0 bases not matched to a gene. The CDR3 DNA sequence: TGTGCCAGCAGTTACTCGACAGGGGGCTACGAGCAGTACTTC. Translation gives CASSYSTGGYEQYF.

This clone was picked up a small number of times. The chain recombines TRBV19 with TRBJ1-1; 11 bases align to TRBD1. The CDR3 runs to 14 residues. The ends lost 6 bases at V and 4 bases at J; junction bases unmatched: 4. Germline V lookup: CDR1 LNHDA, CDR2 SQIVND (reference sequence). CDR3 nucleotides: TGTGCCAGTAGCCTGGGGACAGGGGGCACTGAAGCTTTCTTT. This gives the protein CASSLGTGGTEAFF. The whole variable domain, filled in from reference TRBV19 and TRBJ1-1, reads DGGITQSPKYLFRKEGQNVTLSCEQNLNHDAMYWYRQDPGQGLRLIYYSQIVNDFQKGDIAEGYSVSREKKESFPLTVTSAQKNPTAFYLCASSLGTGGTEAFFGQGTRLTVV.

The chain combines TRBV4-3 with TRBJ2-1; TRBD1 might be the D (5 bases). The CDR3 has 14 residues. The V and J ends lost 3 bases and 8 bases respectively, with 14 bases between them. Germline values: CDR1 LGHNA, CDR2 YSLEER. The CDR3 is CASSQRSWGDEQFF. The DNA for the CDR3 is TGCGCCAGCAGCCAGCGGTCGTGGGGCGATGAGCAGTTCTTC.

The CDR3 region has the DNA TGTGCCAGCAGCCCTGCGGGGGGGCAGCTTTATGGCTACACCTTC. This codes for CASSPAGGQLYGYTF. The rearrangement uses TRBV7-2 and TRBJ1-2; tentatively, D is TRBD1 (6 bases). CDR3 length equals 15 residues. Germline V lookup: CDR1 SGHTA, CDR2 FQGNSA. V shed 5 bases and J shed 5 bases, with 18 bases lying between them.

V and J are TRBV6-5 and TRBJ2-5; the match to TRBD1 covers 8 bases. The CDR3 is made up of 16 amino acids. Germline V CDR1 and CDR2: MNHEY, SVGAGI. Trimming removed 2 bases from V and 1 base from J; junction bases left unmatched: 6. This CDR3 is CASSYGQGAAQETQYF. For the CDR3, the DNA is TGTGCCAGCAGTTACGGGCAGGGGGCAGCCCAAGAGACCCAGTACTTC.